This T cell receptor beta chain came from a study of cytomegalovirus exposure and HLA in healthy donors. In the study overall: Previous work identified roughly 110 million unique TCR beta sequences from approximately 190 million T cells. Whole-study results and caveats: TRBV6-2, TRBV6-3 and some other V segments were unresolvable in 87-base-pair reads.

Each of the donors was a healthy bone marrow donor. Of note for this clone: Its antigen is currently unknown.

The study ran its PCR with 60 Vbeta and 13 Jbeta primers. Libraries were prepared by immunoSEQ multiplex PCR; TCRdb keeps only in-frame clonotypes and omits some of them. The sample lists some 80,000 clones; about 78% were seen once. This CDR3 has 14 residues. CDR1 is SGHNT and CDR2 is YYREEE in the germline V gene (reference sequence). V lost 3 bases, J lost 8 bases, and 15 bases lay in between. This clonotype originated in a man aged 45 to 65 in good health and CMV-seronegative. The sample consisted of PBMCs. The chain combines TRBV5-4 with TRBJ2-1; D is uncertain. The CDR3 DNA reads TGTGCCAGCAGCTCAGCCGGGTTACGAGATGAGCAGTTCTTC. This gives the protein CASSSAGLRDEQFF.